The text below deals with one T cell receptor beta chain. Its specificity is not known. This sample is drawn from a study of beta chain features in type 1 diabetes. Expressed TCRB transcripts got sequenced, as all isolated RNA was reverse transcribed. Some clones are missing from TCRdb's copy, which holds only in-frame ones; the method was immunoSEQ multiplex PCR. The sample has around 300,000 clones; about 7.8% are singletons. Looked up from germline, CDR1 is GTSNPN and CDR2 is SVGIG (reference sequence). Trimming left V 1 base short and J 0 bases short, with 4 bases between. The CDR3 is made up of 13 amino acids. Findings of the study overall: It was not settled here whether HLA type affects TCRB rearrangement.

Sorting gave populations that all exceeded 98% purity. The chain couples TRBV30 to TRBJ1-5; no clear D gene. Sequencing was carried out using central memory CD4+ T cells from blood. This receptor was identified in a woman aged 18-29 years in good health. The CDR3 nucleotides are TGTGCCTGGAGTGAAAATAGCAATCAGCCCCAGCATTTT. Its translation is CAWSENSNQPQHF.